There are many counts of the clone carrying this TCR beta chain. Its antigen is undetermined. This CDR3 has 15 residues. Germline V gives CDR1 SGHRS, CDR2 YFSETQ. Losses at the gene ends were 4 bases for V and 5 bases for J; bases not matched to a gene: 8. This sample stems from a study of identical twins. Study conclusions and caveats: Some out-of-frame alpha sequences were shared by twins, and these showed excess low generation probability.

From the 5' RACE reads, TCRdb called clonotypes with MiXCR, one entry per CDR3 protein. The table lists hundreds of thousands of distinct CDR3 sequences, approximately 7% of them singletons, with roughly 3.6% in the top ten. The same data also contributed to another study, on yellow fever vaccine responses in identical twins.

V is TRBV5-1 and J is TRBJ2-3; 9 nucleotides agree with TRBD2. Sequencing was done on a sample of memory (CD45RO+) T cells sorted from blood. The receptor was derived from a woman between 18 and 29 years old in good health. CDR3: CASSPLAGWKDTQYF. The CDR3 DNA reads as TGCGCCAGCAGCCCTCTAGCGGGATGGAAAGATACGCAGTATTTT.